This T cell receptor beta chain derives from a study of blood T cell repertoires in COVID-19 (dated by TCRdb to 2020 to 2022). Looking at the study overall: Samples covering the acute and convalescent phases of COVID-19 were provided by collaborators in the United States, Italy and Spain. HLA class I and class II types, where available, came from metadata supplied by the sample provider rather than from assay-based typing. Sample metadata almost always included a de-identified subject ID, COVID-19 status, age in years and sex. Samples came from the ongoing ImmuneRACE study (first 160 participants) plus 1,254 subjects from 6 global collaborators. The prospective study material was composed of cDNA or gDNA derived from T cells, B-cell-depleted T cells, or PBMCs. The repertoires were released in a freely available public database intended as a resource for research on the immune response to SARS-CoV-2. Deeply sampled blood TCRbeta repertoires from subjects exposed to, actively infected with, or recovered from COVID-19 were included in the dataset. What the work shows at the level of the full study, not this receptor alone: How much clinical and demographic metadata was included differed by source and by participant, and the metadata was provided uncurated.

To note about this clone: Its antigen is still unknown. No much larger clone exists at a distance of one base, and base qualities are not known.

The immunoSEQ Assay, a bias-controlled multiplex PCR, was used to amplify TCRbeta CDR3 regions from genomic DNA. Turning to the authors' computational methods: Within the assay, amplification of reference gene primers was used to estimate how many nucleated cells each sample contained. Sequence reads were collapsed and filtered to measure the absolute abundance of every unique TCRbeta CDR3 rearrangement. For each sample, productive Simpson clonality was calculated as the square root of Simpson's diversity index over productive rearrangements. The immuneACCESS repertoire file appears here via TCRdb, limited to in-frame rearrangements. These files lack a portion of the clones; in checked studies, under half of the deficit traces to unresolved V genes, and the cause of the others is not known. That table furnishes V, J and clone size, whereas the DNA furnished D and trimming. The sample table lists some 140,000 clones, less than 80% of them with a count of one. Approximately 3.6% of the sample goes to the ten largest clones.

The collaborating institutions used their own protocols to collect whole blood in K2EDTA tubes. Collaborator samples were shipped for TCRbeta analysis as frozen whole blood, isolated PBMCs, or DNA extracted from either sample type. The sequenced sample was peripheral blood. This TCR was sampled from a man aged 55 to 69 with acute or convalescent COVID-19.

At the DNA level, the sequence is TGCAGTGCTAGTGACTGGCGGGAGGTCGCGGATACGCAGTATTTT. Its translation reads: CSASDWREVADTQYF. This chain joins TRBV20-1 to TRBJ2-3, with 8 bases matching TRBD2. Counted from cysteine to phenylalanine, this CDR3 has 15 amino acids. The entry retains the CDR3 DNA only, 45 bases that are in frame from base 1. Trimming removed 3 bases from V and 6 bases from J; the gene matches leave 11 bases unexplained. The germline V gene (reference sequence) sets CDR1 to DFQATT and CDR2 to SNEGSKA.